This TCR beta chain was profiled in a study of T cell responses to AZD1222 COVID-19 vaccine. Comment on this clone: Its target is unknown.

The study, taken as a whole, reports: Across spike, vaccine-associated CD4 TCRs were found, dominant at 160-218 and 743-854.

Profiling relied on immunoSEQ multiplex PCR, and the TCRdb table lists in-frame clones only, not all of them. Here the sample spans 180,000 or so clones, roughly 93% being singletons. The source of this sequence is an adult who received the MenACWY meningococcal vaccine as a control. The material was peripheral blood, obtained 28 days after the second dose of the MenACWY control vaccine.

CDR3 DNA: TGTGCCAGCAGTGCGAATGCAGGGGGGGTAAGTAGGAATGAGCAGTTCTTC. This encodes CASSANAGGVSRNEQFF. The chain employs TRBV6-1 and TRBJ2-1; D tentatively reads TRBD1 or TRBD2 (7 bases each). The V and J ends lost 4 bases and 7 bases respectively, with 23 bases between them. This CDR3 has 17 amino acids. Germline V gene lookup returns CDR1 MNHNS and CDR2 SASEGT.